This T cell receptor beta chain derives from a study of blood T cell repertoires in COVID-19. About the study: Researchers got acute and convalescent COVID-19 samples from the United States, Italy and Spain. Sample material is recorded as cDNA or gDNA derived from T cells, B-cell-depleted T cells, or PBMCs.

This clone was seen just once. Trimming removed 5 bases from V and 0 bases from J, with 8 bases in between. The CDR3 has 14 amino acids. Germline V gene sequence: CDR1 LNHDA, CDR2 SQIVND (reference sequence). Original data processing: Amplification of reference gene primers was used by the study to estimate nucleated cell counts. Produced via immunoSEQ multiplex PCR; TCRdb's table is partial and in-frame only. V and J calls plus clone size are reproduced from that table; the DNA served to infer D and trimming. Here the sample spans roughly 43,000 clones, roughly 91% being singletons. What was sequenced was peripheral blood. The sequence derives from a human donor in a cohort sampled during active COVID-19. The chain is built from TRBV19 and TRBJ2-1; D is possibly TRBD2 (6 bases). In nucleotides, the CDR3 is TGTGCCAGTAGTCGGGGGATCTCCTACAATGAGCAGTTCTTC. This encodes CASSRGISYNEQFF. The full variable domain, its missing parts supplied by reference TRBV19 and TRBJ2-1, is DGGITQSPKYLFRKEGQNVTLSCEQNLNHDAMYWYRQDPGQGLRLIYYSQIVNDFQKGDIAEGYSVSREKKESFPLTVTSAQKNPTAFYLCASSRGISYNEQFFGPGTRLTVL.